This entry features one T cell receptor beta chain sequence. The target antigen is unknown. This sequence may be a read error, since a much larger clone differs from it by one base. A modified ARM-PCR protocol with three rounds of nested PCR amplified TCRbeta. In TCRdb, the multiplex PCR reads were re-called with MiXCR into one record per CDR3 protein. The table lists 70,000 to 90,000 distinct CDR3 sequences, more than 60% of them singletons. The template was RNA from unsorted bulk tissue. The sample comes from a study of tumor and adjacent non-tumor tissue in lung cancer. Whole-study context: The patients, some ten men and about 5 women, were about 31 to 85 with stage I to III disease. Broader study findings: TCR diversity was significantly greater in tumor than normal lung tissue.

The CDR3 is 14 residues long. CDR1 and CDR2 (germline): SGHNT, YYREEE (reference sequence). This TCR was recovered from a woman aged 50 to 65 with non-small cell lung cancer. Sequences were obtained from lung tumor tissue. The chain carries TRBV5-4 and TRBJ2-7; a weak D match, TRBD2 (5 bases). The CDR3 nucleotides are TGTGCCAGCAGCTTAGGGAGAGGCGCCTACAAGCAGTACTTC. It translates to CASSLGRGAYKQYF.